The 32 T cell receptor beta chains below come from one sample, sequenced in a study of patients and donors after allogeneic stem cell transplantation. TCRdb re-analysed the RT-PCR reads in MiXCR, keeping a single row per CDR3 protein. The sample records about a million distinct CDR3 sequences, more than 15% being singletons. The sequenced material came from blood, either unsorted or a sorted T cell fraction (not recorded which). All receptors come from a human donor who was either an allogeneic HSCT recipient or a stem cell or donor lymphocyte infusion donor (not recorded which). It is not recorded whose cells these are; they may come from a transplant donor.

This clonotype was seen a single time. V is TRBV20-1 and J is TRBJ2-2; D possibly corresponds to TRBD1 (5 bases). CDR1 and CDR2 (germline): DFQATT, SNEGSKA (reference sequence). V was clipped by 3 bases and J by 3 bases, with 14 bases between them. The CDR3 has 15 amino acids. Here the CDR3 reads CSASSRTKHTGELFF. CDR3 coding DNA: TGCAGTGCTAGTTCAAGGACAAAACACACCGGGGAGCTGTTTTTT.

In its sample, this clonotype was seen many times. The chain is built from TRBV24-1 and TRBJ2-3; possibly TRBD1 or TRBD2 for D (5 bases each). Trimming took off 5 bases at V and 0 bases at J, with 8 bases between the two ends. The CDR3 extends over 14 amino acids. CDR1 is KGHDR, CDR2 SFDVKD, per germline. The CDR3 sequence is CATSAGGSTDTQYF. CDR3 nucleotide sequence: TGTGCCACCAGTGCTGGGGGAAGCACAGATACGCAGTATTTT.

This clonotype appeared a few times. The CDR3 here is CASSLDSQGARLTYEQYF. The CDR3 DNA sequence: TGCGCCAGCAGCTTGGACTCGCAGGGGGCCCGGCTAACCTACGAGCAGTACTTC. The V gene is TRBV5-1, the J gene TRBJ2-7; TRBD1 aligns across 8 bases. J lost 2 bases, V lost 0 bases, and 13 bases had no gene match. The CDR3 spans 18 residues. Germline V gene data show CDR1 as SGHRS and CDR2 as YFSETQ. The entire variable domain, with the rest obtained from reference TRBV5-1 and TRBJ2-7, is as follows: KAGVTQTPRYLIKTRGQQVTLSCSPISGHRSVSWYQQTPGQGLQFLFEYFSETQRNKGNFPGRFSGRQFSNSRSEMNVSTLELGDSALYLCASSLDSQGARLTYEQYFGPGTRLTVT.

This clonotype was counted many times. This rearrangement joins TRBV4-3 to TRBJ2-3; either TRBD1 or TRBD2 may supply D (6 bases each). Trimming removed 1 base at V and 4 bases at J, with 12 bases between. This CDR3 spans 15 amino acids. The V gene's germline CDR1 is LGHNA and CDR2 YSLEER. The CDR3 nucleotides read TGCGCCAGCAGCCAAGGGGGGGCCAGCGCAGATACGCAGTATTTT. It is translated as CASSQGGASADTQYF.

This clonotype has more than one count but fewer than ten. The V call is TRBV20-1, the J call TRBJ1-3; no clear D gene. This CDR3 has 16 amino acids. CDR1 is DFQATT, CDR2 SNEGSKA, per germline (reference sequence). The V and J ends lost 3 bases and 0 bases respectively, with 15 bases between them. CDR3 nucleotides: TGCAGTGCTAGCCAACATGCGGTTCACTCTGGAAACACCATATATTTT. Translating gives CSASQHAVHSGNTIYF.

V gene TRBV3-1 combines with J gene TRBJ2-3, with 10 bases aligning to TRBD2. This CDR3 is 20 amino acids long. With V trimmed by 3 bases and J by 1 base, 16 bases remained unmatched. Per germline, CDR1 LGHDT and CDR2 YNNKEL (reference sequence). The CDR3 region is CASSQYKRGGSFVGTDTQYF. In DNA, the CDR3 is TGTGCCAGCAGCCAGTACAAGCGGGGGGGCTCCTTTGTCGGCACAGATACGCAGTATTTT.

This clonotype was recorded many times. V gene TRBV5-1 combines with J gene TRBJ1-1; 8 bases align to TRBD1. The V gene end was trimmed by 4 bases and the J gene end by 1 base; junction bases not matched to a gene: 9. The CDR3 sequence is 16 residues long. Germline V gene sequence: CDR1 SGHRS, CDR2 YFSETQ. The CDR3 sequence: CASSPGTGNRNTEAFF. The DNA for the CDR3 is TGCGCCAGCAGCCCTGGGACAGGCAACAGGAACACTGAAGCTTTCTTT.

This clonotype appeared a few times. The chain employs TRBV10-3 and TRBJ2-3; 16 nucleotides agree with TRBD2. CDR1 is ENHRY and CDR2 is SYGVKD in the germline V gene. J was trimmed by 5 bases and V by 5 bases; bases with no gene match: 7. CDR3 length: 17 residues. CDR3 region: CAISWGLAGGPEDTQYF. CDR3 bases: TGTGCCATCAGTTGGGGACTAGCGGGGGGGCCGGAAGATACGCAGTATTTT.

This chain joins TRBV4-3 and TRBJ1-3; no clear D gene. Germline CDR1 LGHNA, CDR2 YSLEER. Trimming pared 1 base from V and 0 bases from J, leaving 7 bases between. This CDR3 contains 15 residues. CDR3 nucleotide sequence: TGCGCCAGCAGCCAAGCCCTATACTCTGGAAACACCATATATTTT. It codes for CASSQALYSGNTIYF.

This clonotype was seen more than once but under ten times. The chain carries TRBV20-1 and TRBJ2-4; no reliable D call. Germline V gene data show CDR1 as DFQATT and CDR2 as SNEGSKA (reference sequence). Trimming shortened V by 3 bases and J by 7 bases, and 7 bases separated the two germline ends. The CDR3 runs to 11 residues. CDR3 region: CSASLRNIQYF. The CDR3 nucleotides read TGCAGTGCTAGTCTTAGGAACATTCAGTACTTC.

J is TRBJ2-1 and V is TRBV5-1; D possibly matches TRBD1 or TRBD2 (5 bases each). The CDR3 contains 15 residues. CDR1 SGHRS and CDR2 YFSETQ come from the germline V gene. With 2 bases removed from V and 4 bases from J, the gap between germline ends came to 13 bases. CDR3 nucleotide sequence: TGCGCCAGCAGCTTAGGGGACGGCCTATACAATGAGCAGTTCTTC. Translation: CASSLGDGLYNEQFF.

The chain is built from TRBV10-3 and TRBJ2-2; D gene unclear. V lost 2 bases and J 5 bases, leaving 9 bases between the germline ends. The CDR3 is made up of 14 amino acids. Germline V gives CDR1 ENHRY, CDR2 SYGVKD. The CDR3 coding sequence is TGTGCCATCAGTGAGGGCAGGTTAACCGGGGAGCTGTTTTTT. This gives the protein CAISEGRLTGELFF.

The genes are TRBV20-1 and TRBJ2-4; D may be TRBD1 (5 bases). The CDR3 extends over 17 amino acids. Germline CDR1 DFQATT, CDR2 SNEGSKA (reference sequence). V lost 6 bases, J lost 0 bases, and 21 bases lay in between. CDR3 coding DNA: TGCAGTGCGGTACCATTATGGGGCAAGGAAGCCAAAAACATTCAGTACTTC. It yields the protein CSAVPLWGKEAKNIQYF.

The chain combines TRBV4-3 with TRBJ2-7, with 7 nucleotides matching TRBD1. The CDR3 is 15 amino acids. Per germline, CDR1 LGHNA and CDR2 YSLEER. Trimming removed 0 bases from V and 7 bases from J; junction bases left unmatched: 9. As DNA, the CDR3 is TGCGCCAGCAGCCAAGATAACAGTGGCAGGGGGGAGCAGTACTTC. Its translation is CASSQDNSGRGEQYF.

This clonotype was detected ten times or more. V and J are TRBV6-5 and TRBJ1-5, with D possibly TRBD1 on 5 matching bases. V lost 2 bases to trimming and J lost 4 bases, with 6 bases between them. The germline gives CDR1 MNHEY, CDR2 SVGAGI. The CDR3 runs to 13 residues. CDR3 coding DNA: TGTGCCAGCAGTTACGAGGGGAATCAGCCCCAGCATTTT. Protein sequence: CASSYEGNQPQHF.

In its sample, this clonotype was seen many times. The chain is built from TRBV5-6 and TRBJ1-5; D gene unclear. V lost 2 bases and J lost 2, with 11 bases in between. The length of the CDR3 is 15 residues. Per the germline V gene, CDR1 is SGHDT and CDR2 is YYEEEE. This CDR3 is CASSFWGLGNQPQHF. CDR3 nucleotide sequence: TGTGCCAGCAGCTTCTGGGGTTTGGGCAATCAGCCCCAGCATTTT. Supplemented by reference TRBV5-6 and TRBJ1-5, the full variable domain reads DAGVTQSPTHLIKTRGQQVTLRCSPKSGHDTVSWYQQALGQGPQFIFQYYEEEERQRGNFPDRFSGHQFPNYSSELNVNALLLGDSALYLCASSFWGLGNQPQHFGDGTRLSIL.

The CDR3, as DNA: TGTGCCAGCAGCTTACGGTCTAGCGGCGATACAGAGACCCAGTACTTC. This translates into CASSLRSSGDTETQYF. The J gene is TRBJ2-5, the V gene TRBV7-2, with 7 bases aligning to TRBD2. V shed 2 bases, J shed 4 bases, and the junction held 10 bases outside the gene matches. Per germline, CDR1 SGHTA and CDR2 FQGNSA. This CDR3 has 16 amino acids.

This clonotype has a handful of counts. This chain connects TRBV10-2 to TRBJ2-2; unclear D gene. The germline V gene encodes CDR1 WSHSY and CDR2 SAAADI. The ends were cut back, 7 bases at V and 1 base at J, with 10 bases in the middle. The CDR3 contains 14 residues. In DNA, the CDR3 is TGCGCCAGCATCCCCCGCCGGAACACCGGGGAGCTGTTTTTT. It translates to CASIPRRNTGELFF.

This rearrangement joins TRBV6-2 or TRBV6-3 to TRBJ2-1; a possible D gene is TRBD1 (5 bases). The V end lost 6 bases, the J end lost 5 bases, and 20 bases lay between the germline ends. This CDR3 comprises 16 residues. Per the germline V gene, CDR1 is MNHEY and CDR2 is SVGEGT. Here the CDR3 DNA reads TGTGCCAGCAGCTCAAACTTGGGGCCCATGCACAATGAGCAGTTCTTC. This translates into CASSSNLGPMHNEQFF.

The chain couples TRBV27 to TRBJ1-5; D is unresolved. Germline V gene sequence: CDR1 MNHEY, CDR2 SMNVEV (reference sequence). The V end was cut by 5 bases, the J end by 2 bases, with 16 bases between. This CDR3 spans 16 amino acids. The CDR3 loop is CASSRVGPQGNQPQHF. CDR3 nucleotide sequence: TGTGCCAGCAGTCGGGTCGGACCGCAGGGCAATCAGCCCCAGCATTTT.

The chain uses TRBV15 and TRBJ2-5; no clear D. Germline loops: CDR1 LNHNV, CDR2 YYDKDF (reference sequence). V dropped 0 bases and J dropped 1 base, with 3 bases sitting between them. The CDR3 is made up of 13 amino acids. The CDR3 is CATSRDGQETQYF. The CDR3 bases are TGTGCCACCAGCAGAGATGGCCAAGAGACCCAGTACTTC. The full variable domain, rest sourced from reference TRBV15 and TRBJ2-5, is DAMVIQNPRYQVTQFGKPVTLSCSQTLNHNVMYWYQQKSSQAPKLLFHYYDKDFNNEADTPDNFQSRRPNTSFCFLDIRSPGLGDTAMYLCATSRDGQETQYFGPGTRLLVL.

The chain carries TRBV15 and TRBJ2-7; TRBD1 is a possible D gene (6 bases). The CDR3 has 15 residues. Looked up from germline, CDR1 is LNHNV and CDR2 is YYDKDF (reference sequence). Trimming removed 5 bases from V and 7 bases from J, with 21 bases in between. This CDR3 reads CATSPQGTLKGEQYF. The CDR3 nucleotides are TGTGCCACCAGCCCGCAGGGGACCTTAAAGGGGGAGCAGTACTTC.

This chain connects TRBV7-8 to TRBJ1-1; 7 bases fit TRBD1. Germline CDR1 is SGHVS and CDR2 is FQNEAQ. The CDR3 totals 16 residues. The ends lost 1 base at V and 3 bases at J; junction bases unmatched: 8. The CDR3 loop reads CASSLERGRRDTEAFF. CDR3 in DNA: TGTGCCAGCAGCTTAGAAAGGGGGCGGAGGGACACTGAAGCTTTCTTT.

A few counts support this clonotype. The rearrangement links TRBV20-1 to TRBJ1-2; weak D call: TRBD1 (6 bases). The CDR3 extends over 14 amino acids. Germline loops: CDR1 DFQATT, CDR2 SNEGSKA (reference sequence). Trimming cost V 6 bases and J 4 bases, with 18 bases left between them. The CDR3 DNA reads as TGCAGTGCCATAGGGGGAGGGAGAGGCTATGGCTACACCTTC. It translates to CSAIGGGRGYGYTF.

A few counts support this clonotype. The rearrangement uses TRBV29-1 and TRBJ1-3; 7 positions agree with TRBD1. Trimming cost V 1 base and J 2 bases; bases outside gene matches: 2. Per germline, CDR1 SQVTM and CDR2 ANQGSEA. This CDR3 spans 14 amino acids. The CDR3 DNA is TGCAGCGTTGAAGTCACAGGGGCTGGAAACACCATATATTTT. This gives the protein CSVEVTGAGNTIYF. Combining the CDR3 with reference TRBV29-1 and TRBJ1-3 gives the whole variable domain SAVISQKPSRDICQRGTSLTIQCQVDSQVTMMFWYRQQPGQSLTLIATANQGSEATYESGFVIDKFPISRPNLTFSTLTVSNMSPEDSSIYLCSVEVTGAGNTIYFGEGSWLTVV.

This rearrangement joins TRBV12-3 or TRBV12-4 to TRBJ1-1; D possibly corresponds to TRBD1 (5 bases). Trimming stripped 7 bases from V and 4 bases from J, with 10 bases between. This CDR3 contains 12 residues. The CDR3 reads CASTPGTTEAFF. The CDR3 region has the DNA TGTGCCAGCACACCAGGGACCACTGAAGCTTTCTTT.

There are a few counts of this clonotype. J is TRBJ1-5 and V is TRBV20-1, with 7 bases identical to TRBD1. CDR1 and CDR2 (germline): DFQATT, SNEGSKA (reference sequence). The trim removed 2 bases at V and 6 bases at J, leaving 10 bases unmatched. The CDR3 contains 15 residues. The CDR3 DNA is TGCAGTGCTAGAATTAGACAGGGAGCGGCTCAGCCCCAGCATTTT. It translates to CSARIRQGAAQPQHF.

Remarks on this clonotype: A read error may explain this, as a much larger clone is one base away. Without the conserved terminal phenylalanine or tryptophan, this CDR3 likely stems from a read error. The chain joins TRBV12-3 or TRBV12-4 to TRBJ1-1; D is unclear. V was clipped by 2 bases and J by 0 bases, with 4 bases between them. This CDR3 is built from 13 residues. CDR3: CASSLFLNTEAFS. The CDR3 DNA reads TGTGCCAGCAGTTTATTTTTGAACACTGAAGCTTTCTCT.

This clonotype appeared a few times. The chain links TRBV3-1 to TRBJ1-1, with D perhaps TRBD1 (5 bases). The CDR3 has 15 residues. Germline lookup yields CDR1 LGHDT and CDR2 YNNKEL (reference sequence). The germline V and J ends were trimmed by 3 bases and 5 bases, with 16 bases remaining between them. The CDR3 nucleotides are TGTGCCAGCAGCCATCAGATGAGGGGAGGGACTGAAGCTTTCTTT. It translates to CASSHQMRGGTEAFF.

The chain has TRBV7-6 and TRBJ2-3; TRBD2 matches at 7 bases. Germline V gene data show CDR1 as SGHVS and CDR2 as FNYEAQ. V lost 5 bases, J lost 0 bases, and 8 bases stayed unmatched. The CDR3 loop spans 16 amino acids. For the CDR3, the DNA is TGTGCCAGCAGCCTGGGAGCGGGGAGTAGCACAGATACGCAGTATTTT. Amino acids: CASSLGAGSSTDTQYF.

This clonotype was seen more than once but under ten times. This chain connects TRBV29-1 to TRBJ1-1; perhaps TRBD1 as D (5 bases). V dropped 6 bases and J dropped 0 bases, with 17 bases sitting between them. This CDR3 has 15 amino acids. Germline V gene lookup returns CDR1 SQVTM and CDR2 ANQGSEA. CDR3 protein: CSVGTPDSLNTEAFF. The DNA of the CDR3 is TGCAGCGTCGGGACCCCCGACAGCTTGAACACTGAAGCTTTCTTT.

This clonotype was detected only a few times. V gene TRBV7-2 combines with J gene TRBJ2-3; TRBD2 aligns across 10 bases. The ends lost 2 bases at V and 5 bases at J; junction bases unmatched: 10. Germline-derived CDR1 and CDR2 are SGHTA and FQGNSA. CDR3 length: 17 residues. CDR3 amino acids: CASSLRLAGARGDTQYF. CDR3 nucleotide sequence: TGTGCCAGCAGCTTACGTCTAGCGGGGGCCCGGGGAGATACGCAGTATTTT.